This T cell receptor (beta chain) was identified in a study of blood T cell repertoires in COVID-19. At the level of the study: The United States, Italy and Spain supplied acute and convalescent COVID-19 samples. PBMCs, B-cell-depleted T cells, or T cells provided the cDNA or gDNA that made up the material.

Methods used by the authors: Estimation of nucleated cell counts was performed using reference gene primer amplification. Method: immunoSEQ multiplex PCR; TCRdb's copy keeps in-frame clones and lacks some. V, J and clone size are those of that table, while D and trimming were read from the DNA. Of about 210,000 clones detected, around 89% appear once; the ten largest clones hold 4% to 5.5%. J gave up 4 bases and V 0 bases, and 3 bases lay outside the gene matches. This CDR3 has 15 residues. The germline V gene has CDR1 SGHNT and CDR2 YENEEA. The sequence was obtained from a woman between 40 and 55 years old with acute or convalescent COVID-19. The sequenced sample was peripheral blood. The chain is built from TRBV11-3 and TRBJ2-3; 8 bases agree with TRBD1. The CDR3 loop is CASSLEQGDADTQYF. Written as DNA, the CDR3 is TGTGCCAGCAGCTTAGAACAGGGGGACGCAGATACGCAGTATTTT.